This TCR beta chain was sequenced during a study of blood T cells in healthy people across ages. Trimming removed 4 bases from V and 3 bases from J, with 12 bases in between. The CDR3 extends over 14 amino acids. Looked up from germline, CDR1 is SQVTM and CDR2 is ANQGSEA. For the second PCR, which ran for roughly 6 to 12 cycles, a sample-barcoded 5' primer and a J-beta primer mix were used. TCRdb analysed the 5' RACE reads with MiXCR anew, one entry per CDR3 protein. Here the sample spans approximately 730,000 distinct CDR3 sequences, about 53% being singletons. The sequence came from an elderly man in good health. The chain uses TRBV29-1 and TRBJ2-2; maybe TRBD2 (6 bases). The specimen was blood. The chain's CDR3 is CSVVGRDHTGELFF. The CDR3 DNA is TGCAGCGTTGTTGGGCGGGATCACACCGGGGAGCTGTTTTTT.